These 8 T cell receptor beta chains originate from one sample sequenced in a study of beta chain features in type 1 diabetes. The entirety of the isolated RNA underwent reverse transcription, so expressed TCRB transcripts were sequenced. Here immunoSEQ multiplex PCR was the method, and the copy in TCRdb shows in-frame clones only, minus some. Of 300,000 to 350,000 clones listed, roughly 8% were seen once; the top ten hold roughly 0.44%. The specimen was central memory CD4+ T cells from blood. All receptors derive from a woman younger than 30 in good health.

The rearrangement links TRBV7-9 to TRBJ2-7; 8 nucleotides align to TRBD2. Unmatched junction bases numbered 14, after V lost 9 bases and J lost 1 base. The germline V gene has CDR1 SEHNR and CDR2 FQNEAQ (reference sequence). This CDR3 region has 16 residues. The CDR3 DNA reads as TGTGCCAGAACCAAAACTGAGATAGCGGGATCCTACGAGCAGTACTTC. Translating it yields CARTKTEIAGSYEQYF.

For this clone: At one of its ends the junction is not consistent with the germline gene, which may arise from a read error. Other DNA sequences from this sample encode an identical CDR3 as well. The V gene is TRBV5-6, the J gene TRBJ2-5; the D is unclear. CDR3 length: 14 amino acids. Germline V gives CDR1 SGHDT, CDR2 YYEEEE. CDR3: CASSPAGAQETQYF. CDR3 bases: TGTGCCAGCAGCCCAGCCGGAGCGCAAGAGACACAGTACTTC. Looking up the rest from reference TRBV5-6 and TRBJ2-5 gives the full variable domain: DAGVTQSPTHLIKTRGQQVTLRCSPKSGHDTVSWYQQALGQGPQFIFQYYEEEERQRGNFPDRFSGHQFPNYSSELNVNALLLGDSALYLCASSPAGAQETQYFGPGTRLLVL.

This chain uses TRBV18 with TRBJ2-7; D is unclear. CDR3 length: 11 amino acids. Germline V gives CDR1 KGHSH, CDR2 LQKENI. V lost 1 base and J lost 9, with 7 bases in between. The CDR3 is CASSPHDGQYF. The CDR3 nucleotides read TGTGCCAGCTCACCACATGACGGGCAGTACTTC.

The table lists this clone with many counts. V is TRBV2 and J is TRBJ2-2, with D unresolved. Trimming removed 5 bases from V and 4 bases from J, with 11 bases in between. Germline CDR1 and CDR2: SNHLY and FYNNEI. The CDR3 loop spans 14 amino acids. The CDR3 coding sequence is TGTGCCAGCAGTTCCGTGGAACCCACCGGGGAGCTGTTTTTT. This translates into CASSSVEPTGELFF.

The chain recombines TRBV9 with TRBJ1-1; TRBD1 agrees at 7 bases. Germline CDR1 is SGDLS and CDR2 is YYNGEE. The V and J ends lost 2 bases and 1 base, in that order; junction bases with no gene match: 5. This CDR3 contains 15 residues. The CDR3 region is CASSVLGGTNTEAFF. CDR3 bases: TGTGCCAGCAGCGTTTTAGGGGGCACGAACACTGAAGCTTTCTTT.

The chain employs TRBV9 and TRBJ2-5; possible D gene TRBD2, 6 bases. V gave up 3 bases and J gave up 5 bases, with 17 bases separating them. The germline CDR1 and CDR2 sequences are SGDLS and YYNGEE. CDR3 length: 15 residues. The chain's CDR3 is CASSALGGGRETQYF. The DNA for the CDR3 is TGTGCCAGCAGCGCACTGGGGGGAGGCAGGGAGACCCAGTACTTC.

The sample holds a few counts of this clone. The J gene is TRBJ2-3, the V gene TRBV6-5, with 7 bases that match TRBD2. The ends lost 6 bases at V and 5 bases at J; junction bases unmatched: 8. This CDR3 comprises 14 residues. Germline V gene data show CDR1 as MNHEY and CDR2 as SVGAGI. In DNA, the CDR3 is TGTGCCAGCAGCTCGGGACTAACGAAAGATACGCAGTATTTT. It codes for CASSSGLTKDTQYF.

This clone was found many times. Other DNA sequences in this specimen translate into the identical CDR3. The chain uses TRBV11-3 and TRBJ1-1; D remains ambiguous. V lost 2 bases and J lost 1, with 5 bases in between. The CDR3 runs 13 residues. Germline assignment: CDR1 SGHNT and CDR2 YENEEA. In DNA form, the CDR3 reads TGTGCCAGCAGCTTATGGGAGAACACTGAAGCTTTCTTT. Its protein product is CASSLWENTEAFF.